This is a list of T cell receptor beta chains from one sample in a study of blood T cell repertoires in COVID-19. Measured with immunoSEQ multiplex PCR; TCRdb has only the in-frame clones, and not every one. Altogether about 170,000 clones are present, over 75% being singletons, with the ten largest covering roughly 7%. What was sequenced was PBMCs or T cells enriched from blood (not recorded which). The receptors were gathered from a woman aged 45 to 65 who had recovered from COVID-19. Each CDR3 is given with its conserved first and last residue. The D gene is left open where the match is weak.

J gene,V gene,D gene,CDR3 protein
TRBJ2-1,TRBV5-4,TRBD2,CASSLPGGSYNEQFF
TRBJ2-6,TRBV19,TRBD1,CASSAQGNSGANVLTF
TRBJ1-2,TRBV19,NA,CASSIDGWYGYTF
TRBJ2-1,TRBV11-2,TRBD2,CASSLGLTSPNYNEQFF
TRBJ2-1,TRBV18,NA,CASSPLPGQIYNEQFF
TRBJ2-2,TRBV19,NA,CASSPGFGLAGELFF
TRBJ2-7,TRBV9,NA,CASSAPPIQTQYF
TRBJ2-1,TRBV6-5,TRBD1,CASSPPDRRGEQFF
TRBJ1-2,TRBV12-3/TRBV12-4,NA,CAIYRAGGYTF
TRBJ2-2,TRBV27,TRBD2,CASSPPGLAGGTLYGELFF
TRBJ2-1,TRBV28,NA,CASTPWGGYNEQFF
TRBJ2-7,TRBV3-1/TRBV3-2,NA,CASSQGGWLEQYF
TRBJ2-1,TRBV24-1,NA,CATSDPRTPTSPNEQFF
TRBJ2-2,TRBV24-1,NA,CATSDSTGRSPGELFF
TRBJ2-3,TRBV18,NA,CASSVRVTSTDTQYF
TRBJ2-7,TRBV4-2,TRBD2,CASSQARGRLAGGEQYF
TRBJ1-1,TRBV4-3,NA,CASSQVFGGITEAFF
TRBJ2-1,TRBV6-1,NA,CASSESRGGVGEQFF
TRBJ1-5,TRBV27,TRBD1,CASSVQGADQPQHF
TRBJ2-3,TRBV3-1/TRBV3-2,TRBD2,CASSRSGTSTDTQYF
TRBJ1-3,TRBV7-9,TRBD1,CASSHEGQGAGNTIYF
TRBJ2-1,TRBV5-1,NA,CASNSDGVGGEQFF
TRBJ2-7,TRBV4-1,TRBD2,CASSQRLLAGGAYEQYF
TRBJ1-2,TRBV5-1,TRBD1,CASSSNRDSEGSNYGYTF
TRBJ2-1,TRBV24-1,NA,CATRLYNEQFF
TRBJ2-1,TRBV4-1,TRBD2,CASSQATSGRYNEQFF
TRBJ2-7,TRBV19,TRBD1,CASQRDSRLYEQYF
TRBJ2-5,TRBV24-1,NA,CATSSGRQETQYF
TRBJ2-7,TRBV10-2,TRBD2,CATGGLAFYEQYF
TRBJ2-3,TRBV11-3,TRBD1,CASSLEGQKADTQYF
TRBJ2-1,TRBV5-4,TRBD2,CASSLEVAGELFF
TRBJ1-1,TRBV9,TRBD1,CASSAQGGTGITPEAFF
TRBJ1-6,TRBV28,TRBD1,CASKPPGTANSPLHF
TRBJ1-6,TRBV20-1,TRBD1,CSASGDRGVRSPLHF
TRBJ1-5,TRBV6-4,TRBD1,CASTHRTGTGSNSNQPQHF
TRBJ2-5,TRBV28,TRBD1,CASSAPRDRVQETQYF
TRBJ1-2,TRBV7-9,NA,CASSLAMNYGYTF
TRBJ2-3,TRBV10-3,NA,CAISEMSGPRGDTQYF
TRBJ2-5,TRBV5-1,TRBD1,CASSRKPTGGGEETQYF
TRBJ2-7,TRBV18,TRBD2,CASSPGLAGGHAYAQYF
TRBJ2-3,TRBV7-9,NA,CASSLSGEDTQYF
TRBJ1-5,TRBV29-1,NA,CSVESQGGQPQHF
TRBJ2-7,TRBV7-2,NA,CASSRGAGYEQYF
TRBJ1-1,TRBV6-2/TRBV6-3,NA,CASSLQGSAYTEAFF
TRBJ2-2,TRBV28,NA,CASHLGGGAAGELFF
TRBJ1-1,TRBV15,NA,CATSRDRQGRGGDEAFF